This T cell receptor beta chain was identified during a study of CD8 T cells in ankylosing spondylitis. This CDR3 contains 16 residues. V gave up 3 bases and J gave up 0 bases, with 12 bases separating them. Per the germline V gene, CDR1 is SGHTA and CDR2 is FQGNSA. This clonotype occurred many times. TCRdb recomputed calls from the 5' RACE reads with MiXCR, one row per CDR3 protein. Altogether 240,000 or so distinct CDR3 sequences are present, over 8.5% being singletons, with the ten largest covering less than 8%. This clonotype was sampled from a male donor with ankylosing spondylitis or in good health (not recorded which). J is TRBJ1-3 and V is TRBV7-2; no reliable D call. The sample was blood, either unsorted or a sorted T cell fraction (not recorded which). The CDR3 sequence is CASSFPPESSGNTIYF. The CDR3 nucleotides are TGTGCCAGCAGCTTCCCGCCGGAATCCTCTGGAAACACCATATATTTT.